One sample yielded the 9 T cell receptor beta chains listed below, sequenced in a study of T cell repertoires in cytomegalovirus infection (dated 2019 in TCRdb). This sample was sequenced with an Illumina HiSeq 1500. The raw public reads went through TCRdb reprocessing: fastp at Q25, MiXCR clone calling, in-frame beta chains kept. Records with the same CDR3 protein are collapsed into one entry carrying the most frequent genes and DNA. The table for this sample lists about 890,000 distinct CDR3 sequences; 30% to 40% of them were counted only once. Together, the top ten hold over 13% of the sample. The antigens of these receptors remain unknown. Interpreted using the paper, the treatment or condition label stands for: in vitro stimulation with specific CMV peptide epitopes to enrich CMV-specific T cells. This material consisted of cultured CD8+ T cells from PBMCs, taken from culture after CMV antigen stimulation. Receptor source: a human donor in good health (CMV status not recorded). Some clones in this sample may be carry-over from other donors' samples.

As concerns this clonotype: A read error is likely, as this CDR3 ends without the conserved phenylalanine or tryptophan. The limits of the CDR3 on the DNA are not certain, so only TCRdb's listed CDR3 is given. The chain employs TRBV7-9 and TRBJ1-4; the listed D gene, TRBD1, was not tested against the DNA. The CDR3 comprises 12 residues, both ends counted. Germline CDR1 is SEHNR and CDR2 is FQNEAQ (reference sequence). The CDR3 sequence: CASSNAGDRWGV.

This chain joins TRBV15 and TRBJ2-3; D uncertain. The V gene lost 0 bases and the J gene lost 2 bases, with 12 bases spanning the gap. CDR1 is LNHNV and CDR2 is YYDKDF in the germline V gene (reference sequence). The CDR3 runs 16 residues. The CDR3 here is CATSRDLEDHTDTQYF. DNA for the CDR3: TGTGCCACCAGCAGAGATTTAGAGGACCACACAGATACGCAGTATTTT.

A few counts support this clonotype. The chain uses TRBV6-7 and TRBJ1-1; 7 bases are a match to TRBD1. TRBV6-7 is annotated as an ORF whose role is uncertain. The CDR3 length is 18 residues. V lost 8 bases, J lost 4 bases, and 22 bases stayed unmatched. The CDR3, as DNA: TGTGCCAGCCTCTCAGCCCGGGACAGTTTGTTTCTGTTCACTGAAGCTTTCTTT. It translates to CASLSARDSLFLFTEAFF.

The chain uses TRBV27 and TRBJ2-6; D may be TRBD2 (5 bases). This CDR3 region has 14 residues. Trimming stripped 7 bases from V and 3 bases from J, with 10 bases between. Per the germline V gene, CDR1 is MNHEY and CDR2 is SMNVEV (reference sequence). As DNA, the CDR3 is TGTGCCAGCATGACCGGGGTTGGGGCCAACGTCCTGACTTTC. Translated: CASMTGVGANVLTF.

The chain recombines TRBV12-3 or TRBV12-4 with TRBJ1-5; 9 bases are shared with TRBD1. The CDR3 runs to 15 residues. Trimming removed 10 bases from V and 4 bases from J; junction bases left unmatched: 11. The DNA of the CDR3 is TGTGCCAACAATATTTTCGGACAGGGGAATCAGCCCCAGCATTTT. This translates into CANNIFGQGNQPQHF.

This clonotype showed up just a few times. CDR3 amino acids: CASSHGQFTGELFF. As DNA, the CDR3 is TGTGCCAGCAGCCATGGACAGTTTACCGGGGAGCTGTTTTTT. The chain couples TRBV27 to TRBJ2-2; D is possibly TRBD1 (6 bases). The germline V gene has CDR1 MNHEY and CDR2 SMNVEV (reference sequence). V was cut by 6 bases and J by 5 bases, with 13 bases left in between. The CDR3 loop spans 14 amino acids.

V usage is TRBV18 and J usage is TRBJ2-1; no reliable D call. The CDR3 consists of 17 residues. V was trimmed by 3 bases and J by 4 bases, leaving 19 bases between them. Germline V gene sequence: CDR1 KGHSH, CDR2 LQKENI. CDR3 sequence reads: CASSPLVGRQTYNEQFF. The DNA for the CDR3 is TGTGCCAGCTCACCCCTGGTAGGTCGTCAAACGTACAATGAGCAGTTCTTC.

The CDR3 sequence is CSARGGGDYNEQFF. The CDR3 bases are TGCAGTGCCCGAGGGGGGGGCGATTACAATGAGCAGTTCTTC. The chain is built from TRBV20-1 and TRBJ2-1; D may be TRBD2 (7 bases). Between the trimmed V and J ends, which lost 6 bases and 4 bases, there was a span of 16 bases. Germline V lookup: CDR1 DFQATT, CDR2 SNEGSKA (reference sequence). The CDR3 runs 14 residues.

The V and J genes are TRBV2 and TRBJ2-3; D not resolved. Germline CDR1 reads SNHLY; CDR2 reads FYNNEI. V was clipped by 4 bases and J by 0 bases, with 11 bases between them. CDR3 size: 15 residues. This chain's CDR3 is CASSVLGRSTDTQYF. The CDR3 nucleotides read TGTGCCAGCAGTGTACTGGGCAGAAGCACAGATACGCAGTATTTT.